A selection of T cell receptor beta chains follows, all from one sample in a study of T cell responses to AZD1222 COVID-19 vaccine. Sequencing was performed with immunoSEQ multiplex PCR; in TCRdb, only in-frame clones are kept and a portion is missing. The sample has roughly 120,000 clones, about 90% seen once. The sample was peripheral blood, taken 28 days after the second AZD1222 dose. The origin of the receptors is an adult who received the AZD1222 COVID-19 vaccine. Both conserved end residues are part of each CDR3. The order of the fields is D gene, CDR3 length, J gene, clone size, V gene, CDR3 protein, CDR3 DNA. The D gene is left open where the match is weak. Size is stated for part of the rows, as once, few or many counts, or as a class when the clone is expanded.

D gene: NA
CDR3 length: 16
J gene: TRBJ2-7
clone size: NA
V gene: TRBV13
CDR3 protein: CASSSLWQGSYYEQYF
CDR3 DNA: TGTGCCAGCAGCTCTTTGTGGCAGGGGAGTTACTACGAGCAGTACTTC

D gene: NA
CDR3 length: 13
J gene: TRBJ2-7
clone size: NA
V gene: TRBV3-1/TRBV3-2
CDR3 protein: CASSQGDNYEQYF
CDR3 DNA: TGTGCCAGCAGCCAAGGGGACAACTACGAGCAGTACTTC

D gene: NA
CDR3 length: 15
J gene: TRBJ2-7
clone size: NA
V gene: TRBV10-3
CDR3 protein: CAIRPGTDSSYEQYF
CDR3 DNA: TGTGCCATCAGGCCCGGGACGGACAGCTCCTACGAGCAGTACTTC

D gene: TRBD1
CDR3 length: 15
J gene: TRBJ1-4
clone size: once
V gene: TRBV18
CDR3 protein: CASSPPDRPGEKLFF
CDR3 DNA: TGTGCCAGCTCACCACCGGACAGGCCCGGCGAAAAACTGTTTTTT

D gene: TRBD2
CDR3 length: 13
J gene: TRBJ2-3
clone size: NA
V gene: TRBV29-1
CDR3 protein: CSGVAGASDTQYF
CDR3 DNA: TGCAGCGGGGTAGCGGGAGCCTCAGATACGCAGTATTTT

D gene: NA
CDR3 length: 15
J gene: TRBJ2-3
clone size: NA
V gene: TRBV5-4
CDR3 protein: CASSLVPGITDTQYF
CDR3 DNA: TGTGCCAGCAGCTTGGTACCAGGGATAACAGATACGCAGTATTTT

D gene: NA
CDR3 length: 17
J gene: TRBJ1-6
clone size: NA
V gene: TRBV24-1
CDR3 protein: CATSETQESSYNSPLHF
CDR3 DNA: TGTGCCACCAGTGAGACACAGGAGAGCTCCTATAATTCACCCCTCCACTTT

D gene: TRBD1
CDR3 length: 14
J gene: TRBJ2-7
clone size: NA
V gene: TRBV27
CDR3 protein: CASWTRQGAYEQYF
CDR3 DNA: TGTGCCAGCTGGACTCGACAGGGGGCATACGAGCAGTACTTC

D gene: TRBD1
CDR3 length: 15
J gene: TRBJ2-7
clone size: NA
V gene: TRBV9
CDR3 protein: CASSVGTGVLDEQYF
CDR3 DNA: TGTGCCAGCAGCGTAGGGACAGGGGTTCTGGACGAGCAGTACTTC

D gene: TRBD2
CDR3 length: 18
J gene: TRBJ2-5
clone size: NA
V gene: TRBV5-1
CDR3 protein: CASSLGGSSGGYQETQYF
CDR3 DNA: TGCGCCAGCAGCTTGGGGGGATCTAGCGGGGGATACCAAGAGACCCAGTACTTC

D gene: NA
CDR3 length: 13
J gene: TRBJ1-4
clone size: NA
V gene: TRBV19
CDR3 protein: CASMPGGDEKLFF
CDR3 DNA: TGTGCCAGTATGCCCGGGGGGGATGAAAAACTGTTTTTT

D gene: NA
CDR3 length: 14
J gene: TRBJ1-5
clone size: once
V gene: TRBV6-5
CDR3 protein: CASSLGQRNQPQHF
CDR3 DNA: TGTGCCAGCTCACTCGGGCAGCGCAATCAGCCCCAGCATTTT

D gene: NA
CDR3 length: 15
J gene: TRBJ1-5
clone size: NA
V gene: TRBV5-1
CDR3 protein: CASSLVPGGNQPQHF
CDR3 DNA: TGCGCCAGCAGCTTGGTCCCAGGGGGCAATCAGCCCCAGCATTTT

D gene: NA
CDR3 length: 14
J gene: TRBJ1-1
clone size: NA
V gene: TRBV29-1
CDR3 protein: CSVEERAANTEAFF
CDR3 DNA: TGCAGCGTTGAAGAGAGGGCAGCGAACACTGAAGCTTTCTTT

D gene: TRBD1
CDR3 length: 16
J gene: TRBJ1-1
clone size: NA
V gene: TRBV3-1/TRBV3-2
CDR3 protein: CASSHDRTGSNTEAFF
CDR3 DNA: TGTGCCAGCAGCCACGATAGGACAGGGTCGAACACTGAAGCTTTCTTT

D gene: TRBD2
CDR3 length: 16
J gene: TRBJ2-3
clone size: NA
V gene: TRBV5-1
CDR3 protein: CASSPPGLAVTDTQYF
CDR3 DNA: TGCGCCAGCAGCCCGCCGGGACTAGCGGTGACAGATACGCAGTATTTT

D gene: TRBD1
CDR3 length: 21
J gene: TRBJ2-7
clone size: NA
V gene: TRBV5-1
CDR3 protein: CASSSGPTEPLQGASSYEQYF
CDR3 DNA: TGCGCCAGCAGCTCGGGGCCAACGGAACCTTTACAGGGGGCGAGCTCCTACGAGCAGTACTTC

D gene: NA
CDR3 length: 14
J gene: TRBJ1-5
clone size: once
V gene: TRBV28
CDR3 protein: CASSSHGLGKPQHF
CDR3 DNA: TGTGCCAGCTCCTCCCACGGGCTGGGTAAGCCCCAGCATTTT

D gene: TRBD1
CDR3 length: 16
J gene: TRBJ1-3
clone size: NA
V gene: TRBV5-1
CDR3 protein: CASSLAGGAYGNTIYF
CDR3 DNA: TGCGCCAGCAGCTTGGCAGGGGGCGCTTATGGAAACACCATATATTTT

D gene: NA
CDR3 length: 16
J gene: TRBJ1-5
clone size: NA
V gene: TRBV6-6
CDR3 protein: CASSPERQVSNQPQHF
CDR3 DNA: TGTGCCAGCAGCCCTGAAAGACAGGTTAGCAATCAGCCCCAGCATTTT

D gene: NA
CDR3 length: 13
J gene: TRBJ1-5
clone size: NA
V gene: TRBV28
CDR3 protein: CASSPTGNQPQHF
CDR3 DNA: TGTGCCAGCAGCCCTACGGGGAATCAGCCCCAGCATTTT

D gene: TRBD1
CDR3 length: 18
J gene: TRBJ1-2
clone size: NA
V gene: TRBV5-1
CDR3 protein: CASSPTPGGSGGNYGYTF
CDR3 DNA: TGCGCCAGCAGCCCGACCCCAGGGGGCTCCGGAGGTAACTATGGCTACACCTTC